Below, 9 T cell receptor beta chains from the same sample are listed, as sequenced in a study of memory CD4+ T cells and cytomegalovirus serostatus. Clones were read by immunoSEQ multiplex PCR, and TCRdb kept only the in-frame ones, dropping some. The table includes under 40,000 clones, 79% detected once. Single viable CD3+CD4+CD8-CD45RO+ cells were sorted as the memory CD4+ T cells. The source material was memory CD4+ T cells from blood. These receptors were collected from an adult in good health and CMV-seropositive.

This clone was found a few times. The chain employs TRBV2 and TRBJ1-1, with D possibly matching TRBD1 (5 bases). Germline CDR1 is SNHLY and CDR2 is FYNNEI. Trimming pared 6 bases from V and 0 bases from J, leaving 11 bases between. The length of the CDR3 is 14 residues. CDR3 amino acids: CASRIDRLNTEAFF. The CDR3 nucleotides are TGTGCCAGCAGGATAGACAGATTGAACACTGAAGCTTTCTTT.

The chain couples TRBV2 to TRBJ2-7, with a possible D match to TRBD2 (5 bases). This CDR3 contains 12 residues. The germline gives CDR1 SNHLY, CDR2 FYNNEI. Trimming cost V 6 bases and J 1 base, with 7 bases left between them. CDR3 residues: CASSGDSYEQYF. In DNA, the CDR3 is TGTGCCAGCAGCGGGGATTCCTACGAGCAGTACTTC. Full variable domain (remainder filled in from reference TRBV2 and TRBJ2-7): EPEVTQTPSHQVTQMGQEVILRCVPISNHLYFYWYRQILGQKVEFLVSFYNNEISEKSEIFDDQFSVERPDGSNFTLKIRSTKLEDSAMYFCASSGDSYEQYFGPGTRLTVT.

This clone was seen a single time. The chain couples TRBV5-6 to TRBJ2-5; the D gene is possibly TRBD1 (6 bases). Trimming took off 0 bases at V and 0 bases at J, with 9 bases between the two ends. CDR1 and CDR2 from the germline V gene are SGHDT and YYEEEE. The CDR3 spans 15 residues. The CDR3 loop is CASSLVGQYQETQYF. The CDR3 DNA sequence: TGTGCCAGCAGCTTGGTAGGACAGTACCAAGAGACCCAGTACTTC.

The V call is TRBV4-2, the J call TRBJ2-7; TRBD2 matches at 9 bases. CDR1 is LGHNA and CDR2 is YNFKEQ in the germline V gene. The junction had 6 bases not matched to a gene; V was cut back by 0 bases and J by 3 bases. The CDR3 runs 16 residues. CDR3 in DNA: TGTGCCAGCAGCCAAGATTCGGCGGGGGGGGTCTACGAGCAGTACTTC. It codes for CASSQDSAGGVYEQYF.

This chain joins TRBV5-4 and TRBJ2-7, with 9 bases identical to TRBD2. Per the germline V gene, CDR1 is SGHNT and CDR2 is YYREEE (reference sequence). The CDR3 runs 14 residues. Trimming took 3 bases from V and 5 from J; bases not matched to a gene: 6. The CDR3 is CASSSHGGGDEQYF. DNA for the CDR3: TGTGCCAGCAGCTCTCATGGCGGGGGGGACGAGCAGTACTTC.

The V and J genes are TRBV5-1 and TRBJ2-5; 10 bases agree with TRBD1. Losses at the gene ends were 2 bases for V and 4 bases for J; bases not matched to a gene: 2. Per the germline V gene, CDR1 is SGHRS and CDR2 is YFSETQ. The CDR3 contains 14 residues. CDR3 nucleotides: TGCGCCAGCAGCTTCGGACAGGGGGGAGAGACCCAGTACTTC. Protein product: CASSFGQGGETQYF.

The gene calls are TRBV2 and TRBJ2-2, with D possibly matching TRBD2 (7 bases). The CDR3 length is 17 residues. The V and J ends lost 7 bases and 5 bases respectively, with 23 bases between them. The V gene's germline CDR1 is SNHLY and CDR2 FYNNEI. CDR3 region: CASTEGRWGGNTGELFF. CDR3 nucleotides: TGTGCCAGCACCGAGGGTCGATGGGGGGGCAATACCGGGGAGCTGTTTTTT. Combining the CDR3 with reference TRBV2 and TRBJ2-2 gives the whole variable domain EPEVTQTPSHQVTQMGQEVILRCVPISNHLYFYWYRQILGQKVEFLVSFYNNEISEKSEIFDDQFSVERPDGSNFTLKIRSTKLEDSAMYFCASTEGRWGGNTGELFFGEGSRLTVL.

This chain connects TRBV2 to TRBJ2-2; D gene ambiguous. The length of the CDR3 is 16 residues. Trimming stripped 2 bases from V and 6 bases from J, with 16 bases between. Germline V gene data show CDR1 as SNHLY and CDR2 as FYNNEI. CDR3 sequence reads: CASSERLPGVAGELFF. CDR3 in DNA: TGTGCCAGCAGTGAAAGACTCCCTGGGGTGGCCGGGGAGCTGTTTTTT.

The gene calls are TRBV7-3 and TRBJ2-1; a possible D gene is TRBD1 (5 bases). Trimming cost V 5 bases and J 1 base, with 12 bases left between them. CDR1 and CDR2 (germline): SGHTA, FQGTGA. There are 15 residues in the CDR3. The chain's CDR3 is CASSPAGRSYNEQFF. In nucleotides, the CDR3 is TGTGCCAGCAGCCCCGCAGGGCGGTCCTACAATGAGCAGTTCTTC.